Listed below are T cell receptor beta chains from one sample, sequenced in a study of blood T cell repertoires in COVID-19. Produced via immunoSEQ multiplex PCR; TCRdb's table is partial and in-frame only. This sample yields fewer than 200,000 clones, of which 84% are seen a single time; approximately 12% belongs to the top ten. The specimen was PBMCs or T cells enriched from blood (not recorded which). These TCRs come from a middle-aged man who had recovered from COVID-19. The conserved cysteine and the conserved F or W are not part of the CDR3 here. The D gene is left open where the match is weak.

j_gene: TRBJ1-5
v_gene: TRBV4-1
d_gene: NA
CDR3aa: ASSQVPDQPQH

j_gene: TRBJ1-1
v_gene: TRBV18
d_gene: NA
CDR3aa: ASSPLTDLGEAF

j_gene: TRBJ2-5
v_gene: TRBV12-3/TRBV12-4
d_gene: NA
CDR3aa: ASSFQSQETQY

j_gene: TRBJ1-3
v_gene: TRBV7-9
d_gene: NA
CDR3aa: ASSAPTDSGNTIY

j_gene: TRBJ1-2
v_gene: TRBV11-2
d_gene: NA
CDR3aa: ASSLGDSYGYT

j_gene: TRBJ1-1
v_gene: TRBV27
d_gene: TRBD1
CDR3aa: ASSSRGQGEAF

j_gene: TRBJ1-1
v_gene: TRBV28
d_gene: TRBD1
CDR3aa: ASRTGQGRGTEAF

j_gene: TRBJ2-7
v_gene: TRBV14
d_gene: NA
CDR3aa: ASSRLPGAYEQY

j_gene: TRBJ1-1
v_gene: TRBV19
d_gene: NA
CDR3aa: ASTYSNTEAF

j_gene: TRBJ2-7
v_gene: TRBV6-5
d_gene: TRBD2
CDR3aa: ASSYWGAGGTYEQY

j_gene: TRBJ2-2
v_gene: TRBV10-1
d_gene: TRBD1
CDR3aa: ARPGQGRPGELF

j_gene: TRBJ2-2
v_gene: TRBV24-1
d_gene: TRBD1
CDR3aa: ATSDEQGIRELF

j_gene: TRBJ2-1
v_gene: TRBV7-2
d_gene: TRBD1
CDR3aa: ASSLVRSAGGERF

j_gene: TRBJ1-3
v_gene: TRBV18
d_gene: TRBD1
CDR3aa: ASSPDRGQGNTIY

j_gene: TRBJ2-3
v_gene: TRBV27
d_gene: TRBD1
CDR3aa: ASSLGQGRTDTQY

j_gene: TRBJ1-1
v_gene: TRBV5-6
d_gene: NA
CDR3aa: ASSLNSNSEAF

j_gene: TRBJ2-2
v_gene: TRBV6-5
d_gene: NA
CDR3aa: ASSGVNTGELF

j_gene: TRBJ2-5
v_gene: TRBV5-1
d_gene: TRBD2
CDR3aa: ASRAGTNPHAETQY

j_gene: TRBJ1-2
v_gene: TRBV4-2
d_gene: TRBD1
CDR3aa: ASSQETGQGKGYT

j_gene: TRBJ2-3
v_gene: TRBV11-3
d_gene: NA
CDR3aa: ASSLDAGDNTDTQY

j_gene: TRBJ1-1
v_gene: TRBV12-3/TRBV12-4
d_gene: NA
CDR3aa: ASSLSGNTEAF

j_gene: TRBJ2-3
v_gene: TRBV7-9
d_gene: TRBD2
CDR3aa: ASSLVSGGPLTDTQY

j_gene: TRBJ1-3
v_gene: TRBV2
d_gene: TRBD1
CDR3aa: ASRDRGPGNTIY

j_gene: TRBJ1-5
v_gene: TRBV3-1/TRBV3-2
d_gene: NA
CDR3aa: ASSQVGDQPQH

j_gene: TRBJ1-4
v_gene: TRBV12-5
d_gene: NA
CDR3aa: ASGLVDRYLNRKLF

j_gene: TRBJ1-2
v_gene: TRBV27
d_gene: NA
CDR3aa: ASRPQGGDYGYT

j_gene: TRBJ2-7
v_gene: TRBV10-3
d_gene: TRBD1
CDR3aa: AISEPDRVFYEQY

j_gene: TRBJ1-3
v_gene: TRBV7-8
d_gene: NA
CDR3aa: ASSLASLTGFGNTIY

j_gene: TRBJ1-5
v_gene: TRBV19
d_gene: NA
CDR3aa: ASSIVTPGTRNQPQH

j_gene: TRBJ2-2
v_gene: TRBV2
d_gene: TRBD1
CDR3aa: ASSDRGHRTNTGELF

j_gene: TRBJ1-2
v_gene: TRBV5-6
d_gene: NA
CDR3aa: ASSLGGDLYGYT

j_gene: TRBJ2-5
v_gene: TRBV3-1/TRBV3-2
d_gene: TRBD2
CDR3aa: ASSMERGGPQETQY

j_gene: TRBJ1-6
v_gene: TRBV6-5
d_gene: NA
CDR3aa: ASSYSRGDSPLH

j_gene: TRBJ2-7
v_gene: TRBV27
d_gene: TRBD1
CDR3aa: ASSLLPGTGGDGARSYEQY

j_gene: TRBJ2-5
v_gene: TRBV6-5
d_gene: NA
CDR3aa: ASSYSGTPPQETQY

j_gene: TRBJ1-4
v_gene: TRBV27
d_gene: NA
CDR3aa: ASSHRTMGEKLF

j_gene: TRBJ1-6
v_gene: TRBV18
d_gene: TRBD1
CDR3aa: ASSSDPGQGNSPLH

j_gene: TRBJ1-6
v_gene: TRBV18
d_gene: TRBD1
CDR3aa: ASSPLGQGNSPLH

j_gene: TRBJ1-2
v_gene: TRBV6-5
d_gene: TRBD1
CDR3aa: AIRPGQGTFSGYT

j_gene: TRBJ1-5
v_gene: TRBV7-2
d_gene: NA
CDR3aa: ASSLVLRQPQH

j_gene: TRBJ2-5
v_gene: TRBV5-1
d_gene: NA
CDR3aa: ASSPHTEQETQY

j_gene: TRBJ2-5
v_gene: TRBV9
d_gene: TRBD1
CDR3aa: ASSVATGGGQETQY

j_gene: TRBJ1-2
v_gene: TRBV12-2
d_gene: NA
CDR3aa: ASRFCDKGYT

j_gene: TRBJ2-1
v_gene: TRBV5-6
d_gene: TRBD2
CDR3aa: ASSSTLLAGGDNEQF

j_gene: TRBJ1-2
v_gene: TRBV27
d_gene: TRBD1
CDR3aa: ASSGTGRLYGYT

j_gene: TRBJ2-5
v_gene: TRBV5-1
d_gene: NA
CDR3aa: ASSPRPGVQETQY

j_gene: TRBJ2-3
v_gene: TRBV7-8
d_gene: TRBD2
CDR3aa: ASSRRLAGGLDTQY

j_gene: TRBJ2-7
v_gene: TRBV2
d_gene: NA
CDR3aa: ASREQEPYEQY

j_gene: TRBJ1-1
v_gene: TRBV4-1
d_gene: NA
CDR3aa: ASSQDSGARGRGTEAF

j_gene: TRBJ1-1
v_gene: TRBV2
d_gene: TRBD1
CDR3aa: ASSRGGQGNTEAF

j_gene: TRBJ2-7
v_gene: TRBV7-2
d_gene: NA
CDR3aa: ASSPDIRHEQY

j_gene: TRBJ2-5
v_gene: TRBV7-9
d_gene: TRBD1
CDR3aa: ASSLRQGQETQY

j_gene: TRBJ1-2
v_gene: TRBV5-5
d_gene: NA
CDR3aa: ASSPMGAGYGYT

j_gene: TRBJ1-2
v_gene: TRBV29-1
d_gene: NA
CDR3aa: SVVFGQGLVYGYT

j_gene: TRBJ2-2
v_gene: TRBV11-2
d_gene: TRBD1
CDR3aa: ASSLAPTGVSGELF

j_gene: TRBJ2-3
v_gene: TRBV27
d_gene: TRBD2
CDR3aa: ASSSGLAGVADTQY

j_gene: TRBJ1-4
v_gene: TRBV28
d_gene: NA
CDR3aa: ASSPMSRGAEKLF

j_gene: TRBJ2-2
v_gene: TRBV12-3/TRBV12-4
d_gene: NA
CDR3aa: ASSLAGTGELF

j_gene: TRBJ2-1
v_gene: TRBV5-1
d_gene: TRBD1
CDR3aa: ASSLGDRVDEQF

j_gene: TRBJ2-3
v_gene: TRBV30
d_gene: TRBD2
CDR3aa: AWSYGSGGTDTQY